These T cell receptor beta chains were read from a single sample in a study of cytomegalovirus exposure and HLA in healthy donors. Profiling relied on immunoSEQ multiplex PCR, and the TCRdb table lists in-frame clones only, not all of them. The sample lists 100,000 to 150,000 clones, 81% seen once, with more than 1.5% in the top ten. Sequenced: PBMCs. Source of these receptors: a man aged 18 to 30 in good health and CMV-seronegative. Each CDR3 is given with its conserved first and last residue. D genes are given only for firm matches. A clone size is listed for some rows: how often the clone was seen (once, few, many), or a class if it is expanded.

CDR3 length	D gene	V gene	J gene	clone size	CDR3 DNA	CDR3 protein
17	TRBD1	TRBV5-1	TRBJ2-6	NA	TGCGCCAGCAGCCCCAGGACAGGGGGCTCTGGGGCCAACGTCCTGACTTTC	CASSPRTGGSGANVLTF
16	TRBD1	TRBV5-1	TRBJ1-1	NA	TGCGCCAGCAGCTACGGACAGGGGGTTATGGACACTGAAGCTTTCTTT	CASSYGQGVMDTEAFF
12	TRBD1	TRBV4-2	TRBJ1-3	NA	TGTGCCAGCAGCCGAGAGGACAGGACCATATATTTT	CASSREDRTIYF
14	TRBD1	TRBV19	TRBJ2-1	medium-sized	TGTGCCAGCCAGGGACAGGGATATAACAATGAGCAGTTCTTC	CASQGQGYNNEQFF
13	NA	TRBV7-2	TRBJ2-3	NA	TGTGCCAGCAGCTTAGGGCCCACAGATACGCAGTATTTT	CASSLGPTDTQYF
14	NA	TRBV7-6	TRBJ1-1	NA	TGTGCCAGCAGCTTAGAGGCGGCAGACACTGAAGCTTTCTTT	CASSLEAADTEAFF
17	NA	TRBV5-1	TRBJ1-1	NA	TGCGCCAGCAGCTTGGGGGGCGGGGCAGGCCCTGGGACTGAAGCTTTCTTT	CASSLGGGAGPGTEAFF
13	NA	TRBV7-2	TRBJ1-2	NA	TGTGCCAGCAGATTACCGGGGACTCGGGGCTACACCTTC	CASRLPGTRGYTF
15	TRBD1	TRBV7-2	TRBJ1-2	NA	TGTGCCAGCAGCCCGTCCGGGACAGGGGTCTATGGCTACACCTTC	CASSPSGTGVYGYTF
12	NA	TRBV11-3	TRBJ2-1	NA	TGTGCCAGCAGCGGCCCGGGGGATGAGCAGTTCTTC	CASSGPGDEQFF
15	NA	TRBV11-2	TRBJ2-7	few	TGTGCCAGCAGCTTAGGATCGCCAGGAATTGGCGAGCAGTACTTC	CASSLGSPGIGEQYF
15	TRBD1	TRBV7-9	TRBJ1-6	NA	TGTGCCAGCACCACTATGGACAGGGAAAATTCACCCCTCCACTTT	CASTTMDRENSPLHF
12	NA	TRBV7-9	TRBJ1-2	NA	TGTTCCAGCAGCGGCTCGGGATTCCATCCCACCTTC	CSSSGSGFHPTF
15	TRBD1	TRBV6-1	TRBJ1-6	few	TGTGCCAGCAGTGATCGGACAGGGGCTAATTCACCCCTCCACTTT	CASSDRTGANSPLHF
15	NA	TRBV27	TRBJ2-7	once	TGTGCCAGCAGTTTATCCCAGGGGTCCTCCTACGAGCAGTACTTC	CASSLSQGSSYEQYF
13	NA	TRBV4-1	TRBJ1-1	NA	TGCGCCAGCAGCCAAGATCGGCAGGGTAAAGCTTTCTTT	CASSQDRQGKAFF
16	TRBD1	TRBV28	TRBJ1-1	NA	TGTGCCAGCAGTTTCCTTGGACAGGGAGTGAACACTGAAGCTTTCTTT	CASSFLGQGVNTEAFF
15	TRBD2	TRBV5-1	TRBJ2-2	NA	TGCGCCAGCAGCTTGAGTACGGGGGGCACCGGGGAGCTGTTTTTT	CASSLSTGGTGELFF
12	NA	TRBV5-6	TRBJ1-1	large	TGTGCCAGCAGCTTAAGGGGAACTGAAGCTTTCTTT	CASSLRGTEAFF
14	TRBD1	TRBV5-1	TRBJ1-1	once	TGCGCCAGCAGCTACAGGGGGGTAAACACTGAAGCTTTCTTT	CASSYRGVNTEAFF
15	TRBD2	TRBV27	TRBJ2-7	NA	TGTGCCAGCAGCCTCAAACCGGGGGGGGCCTACGAGCAGTACTTC	CASSLKPGGAYEQYF
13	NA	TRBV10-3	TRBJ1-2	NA	TGTGCCACCCTGGCGGAGGCTAACTATGGCTACACCTTC	CATLAEANYGYTF
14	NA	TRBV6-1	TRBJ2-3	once	TGTGCCAGCAGTGAAACAAGATACACAGATACGCAGTATTTT	CASSETRYTDTQYF
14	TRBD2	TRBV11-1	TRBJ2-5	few	TGTGCCAGCACCCGAGCGGGGGGGCCGGAGACCCAGTACTTC	CASTRAGGPETQYF
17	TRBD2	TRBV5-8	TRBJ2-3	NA	TGTGCCAGCAGCCAGAGGGTAGCGGGGAGGAGCACAGATACGCAGTATTTT	CASSQRVAGRSTDTQYF
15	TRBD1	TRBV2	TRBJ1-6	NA	TGTGCCAGCAGCACAAGACAGGGCTACAATTCACCCCTCCACTTT	CASSTRQGYNSPLHF
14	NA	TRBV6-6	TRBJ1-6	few	TGTGCCAGCAGTTATGACCAGGGTAGAGCACCCCTCCACTTT	CASSYDQGRAPLHF
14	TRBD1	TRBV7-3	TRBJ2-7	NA	TGTGCCAGCAGACCTCGGGACAGGTTAGCCGAGCAGTACTTC	CASRPRDRLAEQYF
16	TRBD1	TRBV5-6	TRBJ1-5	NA	TGTGCCAGCAGCTCAGCGACAGGGGGGCCTACCCAGCCCCAGCATTTT	CASSSATGGPTQPQHF